These 10 T cell receptor beta chains were sequenced from one sample in a study of human T cells and chemical hapten exposure. Described time point: patch test 3, about 24 weeks after DPC sensitization. Treatment of the sample: therapeutic diphenylcyclopropenone sensitization with weekly scalp DPC. It was from unfractionated whole blood that total RNA was extracted. Each CDR3 protein is one row after TCRdb ran MiXCR on the RACE reads. This table has roughly 38,000 distinct CDR3 sequences, around 9.5% appearing once. Sequencing was performed on whole blood, taken in connection with sensitization to the hapten diphenylcyclopropenone (DPC). The source of these receptors is a middle-aged man with alopecia areata. Some clones in this sample may be carry-over from other donors' samples.

This clonotype was seen many times. The chain combines TRBV19 with TRBJ2-7; D might be TRBD1 or TRBD2, each matching 6 bases. The CDR3 length is 14 residues. Germline V gene data show CDR1 as LNHDA and CDR2 as SQIVND (reference sequence). Between the trimmed V and J ends, which lost 3 bases and 4 bases, there was a span of 13 bases. CDR3 amino acids: CASSIQRGDYEQYF. The CDR3 DNA reads TGTGCCAGTAGTATCCAGAGGGGGGATTACGAGCAGTACTTC.

The chain is built from TRBV6-2 or TRBV6-3 and TRBJ2-1, with D maybe TRBD2 (6 bases). Trimming cost V 2 bases and J 7 bases, with 9 bases left between them. CDR3 length: 13 residues. Germline assignment: CDR1 MNHEY and CDR2 SVGEGT. For the CDR3, the DNA is TGTGCCAGCAGTTACACGGCGGGAAATGAGCAGTTCTTC. It translates to CASSYTAGNEQFF.

This clonotype was detected only a few times. This rearrangement joins TRBV2 to TRBJ2-7; D gene uncertain. This CDR3 spans 13 amino acids. The V gene's germline CDR1 is SNHLY and CDR2 FYNNEI. V was trimmed by 4 bases and J by 2 bases, leaving 9 bases between them. The CDR3 here is CASSGDVPYEQYF. The DNA for the CDR3 is TGTGCCAGCAGTGGTGACGTCCCCTACGAGCAGTACTTC.

This clonotype was detected ten times or more. CDR3 sequence: CASSQDGGASVKNIQYF. The CDR3 DNA reads TGTGCCAGCAGCCAAGATGGGGGGGCTTCGGTCAAAAACATTCAGTACTTC. The chain carries TRBV4-2 and TRBJ2-4; possibly TRBD2 for D (7 bases). V lost 0 bases, J lost 3 bases, and 15 bases lay in between. CDR3 length: 17 residues. Germline values: CDR1 LGHNA, CDR2 YNFKEQ.

This clonotype has ten or more counts. This chain links TRBV29-1 with TRBJ2-5; D may be TRBD1 (6 bases). CDR3 length: 13 amino acids. V was trimmed by 4 bases and J by 7 bases, leaving 16 bases between them. CDR1 is SQVTM, CDR2 ANQGSEA, per germline. CDR3 coding DNA: TGCAGCGTTGCCGAGACAGGCGATCGGACCCAGTACTTC. Amino acids: CSVAETGDRTQYF. Full variable domain (outside the CDR3, taken from reference TRBV29-1 and TRBJ2-5): SAVISQKPSRDICQRGTSLTIQCQVDSQVTMMFWYRQQPGQSLTLIATANQGSEATYESGFVIDKFPISRPNLTFSTLTVSNMSPEDSSIYLCSVAETGDRTQYFGPGTRLLVL.

This clonotype was counted ten times or more. The chain couples TRBV2 to TRBJ1-6, with D perhaps matching TRBD1 (6 bases). Trimming removed 4 bases from V and 10 bases from J, with 14 bases in between. In germline, CDR1 is SNHLY, CDR2 FYNNEI. This CDR3 comprises 14 residues. CDR3 bases: TGTGCCAGCAGTGGGGGGCCCGGAGGGTCACCCCTCCACTTT. This sequence encodes CASSGGPGGSPLHF.

This chain joins TRBV3-1 and TRBJ2-7; 7 bases are a match to TRBD2. With V trimmed by 1 base and J by 2 bases, 5 bases remained unmatched. Germline values: CDR1 LGHDT, CDR2 YNNKEL (reference sequence). This CDR3 is 15 amino acids long. CDR3 nucleotide sequence: TGTGCCAGCAGCCAAGCCGGGAGGACCCCCTACGAGCAGTACTTC. It translates to CASSQAGRTPYEQYF.

The genes are TRBV5-1 and TRBJ2-4; D is unresolved. Germline V gene sequence: CDR1 SGHRS, CDR2 YFSETQ. This CDR3 is 14 amino acids long. V was clipped by 0 bases and J by 3 bases, with 7 bases between them. The CDR3 DNA reads as TGCGCCAGCAGCTTGGCATCGGGCAAAAACATTCAGTACTTC. It codes for CASSLASGKNIQYF.

The sample holds many counts of this clonotype. The V and J genes are TRBV7-3 and TRBJ2-3, with 10 bases lining up with TRBD2. Trimming took 1 base from V and 6 from J; bases not matched to a gene: 10. The CDR3 sequence is 17 residues long. Per germline, CDR1 SGHTA and CDR2 FQGTGA. The CDR3 DNA sequence: TGTGCCAGCAGCTTAATTGGAGCGGGAGGGTATCCCGATACGCAGTATTTT. The encoded protein is CASSLIGAGGYPDTQYF.

J is TRBJ1-5 and V is TRBV28; D gene ambiguous. Germline V lookup: CDR1 MDHEN, CDR2 SYDVKM. Trimming cost V 5 bases and J 1 base, with 9 bases left between them. The CDR3 contains 14 residues. The CDR3 DNA reads TGTGCCAGCAGTCGTTTTGTAAGCAATCAGCCCCAGCATTTT. Translated: CASSRFVSNQPQHF.